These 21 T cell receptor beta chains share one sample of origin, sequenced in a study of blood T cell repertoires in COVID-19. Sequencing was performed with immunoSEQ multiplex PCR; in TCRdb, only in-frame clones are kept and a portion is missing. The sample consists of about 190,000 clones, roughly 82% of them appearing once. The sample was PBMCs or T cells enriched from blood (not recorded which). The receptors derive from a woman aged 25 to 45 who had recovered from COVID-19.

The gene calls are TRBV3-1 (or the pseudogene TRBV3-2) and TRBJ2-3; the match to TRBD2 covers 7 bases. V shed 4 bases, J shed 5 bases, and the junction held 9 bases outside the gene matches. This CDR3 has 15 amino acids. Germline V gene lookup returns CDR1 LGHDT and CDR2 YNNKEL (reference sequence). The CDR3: CASSPDQRERDTQYF. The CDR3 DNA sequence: TGTGCCAGCAGCCCAGACCAGCGGGAACGAGATACGCAGTATTTT.

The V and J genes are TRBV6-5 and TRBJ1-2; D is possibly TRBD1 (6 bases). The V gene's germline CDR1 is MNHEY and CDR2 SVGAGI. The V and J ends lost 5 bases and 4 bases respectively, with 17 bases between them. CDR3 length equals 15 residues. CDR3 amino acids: CASSKSTGVLYGYTF. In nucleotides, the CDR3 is TGTGCCAGCAGTAAATCGACAGGTGTTCTCTATGGCTACACCTTC.

CDR3: CASSAGGQGYNEQFF. CDR3 nucleotides: TGTGCCAGCAGCGCCGGGGGACAGGGTTACAATGAGCAGTTCTTC. The chain links TRBV9 to TRBJ2-1; 9 positions agree with TRBD1. Germline loops: CDR1 SGDLS, CDR2 YYNGEE. This CDR3 comprises 15 residues. V lost 3 bases and J lost 4; bases outside the gene matches: 5.

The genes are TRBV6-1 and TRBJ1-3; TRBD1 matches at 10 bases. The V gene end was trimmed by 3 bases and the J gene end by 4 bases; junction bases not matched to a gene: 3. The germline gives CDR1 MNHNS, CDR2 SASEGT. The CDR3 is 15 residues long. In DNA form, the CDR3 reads TGTGCCAGCAGTGACCTGACAGGGGGCGGAAACACCATATATTTT. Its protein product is CASSDLTGGGNTIYF.

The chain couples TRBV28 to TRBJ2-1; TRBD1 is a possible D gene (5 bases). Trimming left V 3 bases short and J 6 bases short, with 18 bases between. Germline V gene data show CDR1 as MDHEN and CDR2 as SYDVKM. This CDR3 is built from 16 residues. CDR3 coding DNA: TGTGCCAGCAGTTTTTACCCTAAGTCTGGGGCCAATGAGCAGTTCTTC. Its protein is CASSFYPKSGANEQFF.

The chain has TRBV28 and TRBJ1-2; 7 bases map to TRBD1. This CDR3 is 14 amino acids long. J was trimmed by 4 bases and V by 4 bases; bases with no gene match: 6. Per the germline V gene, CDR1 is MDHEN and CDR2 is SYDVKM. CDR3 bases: TGTGCCAGCAGTTCCACAGGGGTTACCTATGGCTACACCTTC. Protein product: CASSSTGVTYGYTF.

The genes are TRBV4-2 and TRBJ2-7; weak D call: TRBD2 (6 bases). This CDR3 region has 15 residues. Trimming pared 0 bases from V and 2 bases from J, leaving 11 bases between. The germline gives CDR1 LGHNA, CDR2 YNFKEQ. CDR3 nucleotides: TGTGCCAGCAGCCAAGACCCCGGGAGTCCCTACGAGCAGTACTTC. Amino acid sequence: CASSQDPGSPYEQYF.

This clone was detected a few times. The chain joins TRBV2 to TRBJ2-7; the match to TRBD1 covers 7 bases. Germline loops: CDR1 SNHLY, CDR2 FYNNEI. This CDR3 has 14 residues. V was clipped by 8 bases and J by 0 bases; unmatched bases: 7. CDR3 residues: CASQSQGSSYEQYF. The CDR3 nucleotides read TGTGCCAGCCAGTCACAGGGGAGCTCCTACGAGCAGTACTTC.

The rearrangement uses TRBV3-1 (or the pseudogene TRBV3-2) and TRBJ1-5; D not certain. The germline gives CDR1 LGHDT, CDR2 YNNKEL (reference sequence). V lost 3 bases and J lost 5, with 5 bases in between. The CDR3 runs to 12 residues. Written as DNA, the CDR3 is TGTGCCAGCAGCCAGGGAGATCAGCCCCAGCATTTT. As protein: CASSQGDQPQHF.

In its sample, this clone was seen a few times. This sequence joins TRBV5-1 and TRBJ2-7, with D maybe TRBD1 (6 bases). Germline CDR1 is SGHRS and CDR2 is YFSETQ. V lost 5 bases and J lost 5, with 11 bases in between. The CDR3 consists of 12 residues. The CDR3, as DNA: TGCGCCAGCAGTACCGAGGGGGACGAGCAGTACTTC. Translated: CASSTEGDEQYF.

This CDR3 reads CASSLEGERFNEQFF. In DNA form, the CDR3 reads TGTGCCAGCAGCTTAGAGGGAGAAAGGTTCAATGAGCAGTTCTTC. The chain recombines TRBV7-9 with TRBJ2-1; tentatively, D is TRBD2 (5 bases). The ends were cut back, 1 base at V and 6 bases at J, with 13 bases in the middle. The CDR3 covers 15 residues. CDR1 SEHNR and CDR2 FQNEAQ come from the germline V gene (reference sequence). Variable domain in full (rest from reference TRBV7-9 and TRBJ2-1): DTGVSQNPRHKITKRGQNVTFRCDPISEHNRLYWYRQTLGQGPEFLTYFQNEAQLEKSRLLSDRFSAERPKGSFSTLEIQRTEQGDSAMYLCASSLEGERFNEQFFGPGTRLTVL.

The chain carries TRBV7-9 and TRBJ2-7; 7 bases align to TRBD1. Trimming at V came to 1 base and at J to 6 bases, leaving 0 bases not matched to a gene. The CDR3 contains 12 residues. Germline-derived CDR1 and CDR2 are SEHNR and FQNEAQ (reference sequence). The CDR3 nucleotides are TGTGCCAGCAGCTTAGGGACAGGCGAGCAGTACTTC. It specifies CASSLGTGEQYF.

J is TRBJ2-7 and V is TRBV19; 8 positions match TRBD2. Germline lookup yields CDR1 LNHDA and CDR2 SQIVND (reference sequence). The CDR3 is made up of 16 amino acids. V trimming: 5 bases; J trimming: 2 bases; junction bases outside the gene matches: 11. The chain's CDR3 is CASSSQAGEKPYEQYF. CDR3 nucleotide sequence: TGTGCCAGTAGTTCCCAAGCGGGAGAGAAACCCTACGAGCAGTACTTC.

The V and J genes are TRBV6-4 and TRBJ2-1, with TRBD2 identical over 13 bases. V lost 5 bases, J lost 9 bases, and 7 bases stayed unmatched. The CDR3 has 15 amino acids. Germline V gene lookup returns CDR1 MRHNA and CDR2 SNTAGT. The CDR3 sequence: CASSKLAGGPGEQFF. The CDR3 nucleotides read TGTGCCAGCAGTAAACTAGCGGGAGGGCCGGGTGAGCAGTTCTTC.

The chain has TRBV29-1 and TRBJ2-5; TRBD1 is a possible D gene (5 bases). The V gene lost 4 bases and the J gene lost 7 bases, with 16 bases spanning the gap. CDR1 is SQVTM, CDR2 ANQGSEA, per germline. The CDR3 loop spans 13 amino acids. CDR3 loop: CSVGVQQDSTQYF. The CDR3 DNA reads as TGCAGCGTTGGAGTCCAACAGGATTCGACCCAGTACTTC.

For the CDR3, the DNA is TGTGCCAGCGGGCGGGACAGGCGCCCAGATACGCAGTATTTT. It is translated as CASGRDRRPDTQYF. This chain links TRBV28 with TRBJ2-3, with TRBD1 matching over 8 bases. The germline V gene has CDR1 MDHEN and CDR2 SYDVKM. The CDR3 spans 14 residues. V dropped 8 bases and J dropped 4; count of bases not matched to a gene: 8.

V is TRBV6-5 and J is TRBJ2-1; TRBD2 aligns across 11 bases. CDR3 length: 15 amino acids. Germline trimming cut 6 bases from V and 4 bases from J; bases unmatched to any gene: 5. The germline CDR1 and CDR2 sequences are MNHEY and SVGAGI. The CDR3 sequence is CASRSGLAEYNEQFF. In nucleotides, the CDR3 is TGTGCCAGCAGATCGGGACTAGCGGAATACAATGAGCAGTTCTTC.

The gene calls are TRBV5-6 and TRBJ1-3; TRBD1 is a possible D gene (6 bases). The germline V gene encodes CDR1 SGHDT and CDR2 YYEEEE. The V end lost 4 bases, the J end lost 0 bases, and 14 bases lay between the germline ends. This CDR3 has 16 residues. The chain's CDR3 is CASSHGGLSSGNTIYF. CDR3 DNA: TGTGCCAGCAGCCACGGGGGGCTGAGCTCTGGAAACACCATATATTTT.

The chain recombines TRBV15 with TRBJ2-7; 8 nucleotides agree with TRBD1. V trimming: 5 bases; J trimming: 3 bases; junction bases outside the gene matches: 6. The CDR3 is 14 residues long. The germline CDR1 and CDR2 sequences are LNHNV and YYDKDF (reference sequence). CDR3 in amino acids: CATSATGGNYEQYF. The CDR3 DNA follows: TGTGCCACCAGCGCAACAGGGGGGAACTACGAGCAGTACTTC.

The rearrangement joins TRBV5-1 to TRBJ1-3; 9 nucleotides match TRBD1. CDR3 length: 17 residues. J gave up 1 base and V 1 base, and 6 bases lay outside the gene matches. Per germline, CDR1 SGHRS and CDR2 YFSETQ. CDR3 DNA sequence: TGCGCCAGCAGCTTGACTACAGGGGGCTCGTCTGGAAACACCATATATTTT. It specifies CASSLTTGGSSGNTIYF.

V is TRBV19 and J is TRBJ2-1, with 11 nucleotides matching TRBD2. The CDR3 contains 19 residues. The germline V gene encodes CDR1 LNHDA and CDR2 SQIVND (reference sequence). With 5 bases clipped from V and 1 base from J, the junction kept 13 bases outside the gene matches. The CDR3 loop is CASSSLSGRAGRSYNEQFF. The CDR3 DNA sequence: TGTGCCAGTAGTTCCCTTAGCGGGAGGGCCGGTAGATCCTACAATGAGCAGTTCTTC.